The subject of this entry is one T cell receptor beta chain. The data were obtained in a study of patients and donors after allogeneic stem cell transplantation. MiXCR was run by TCRdb on the RT-PCR reads, yielding one entry per CDR3 protein. The sample contains hundreds of thousands of distinct CDR3 sequences, roughly 17% of which appear only once. Germline V CDR1 and CDR2: DFQATT, SNEGSKA (reference sequence). V shed 2 bases and J shed 4 bases, with 17 bases lying between them. This CDR3 is built from 15 residues. V usage is TRBV20-1 and J usage is TRBJ2-5; the D gene is possibly TRBD2 (6 bases). This clonotype originated in a human donor who was either an allogeneic HSCT recipient or a stem cell or donor lymphocyte infusion donor (not recorded which). It is not recorded whose cells these are; they may come from a transplant donor. Source material: blood, either unsorted or a sorted T cell fraction (not recorded which). CDR3 sequence: CSARSSRAGGETQYF. Written as DNA, the CDR3 is TGCAGTGCTAGAAGCTCGCGGGCCGGGGGAGAGACCCAGTACTTC.